This is a list of T cell receptor beta chains from one sample in a study of control samples from healthy donors and cancer patients. The data were produced by immunoSEQ multiplex PCR, yet TCRdb's version contains in-frame clones alone and is incomplete. The data show about 59,000 clones, 80% to 95% seen once. The material sequenced was PBMCs. The receptor source for this set is a man aged 35 to 55 with colorectal cancer. CDR3s include the opening cysteine and the closing phenylalanine or tryptophan. D genes are given only for firm matches. Clone size is given for some rows only: seen once, a few or many times, or a class if the clone is expanded.

V: TRBV6-5; D: TRBD2; J: TRBJ2-7; size: -; CDR3: CASLAGGHSSYEQYF; DNA: TGTGCCAGCCTAGCGGGGGGCCATAGCTCCTACGAGCAGTACTTC
V: TRBV5-1; D: -; J: TRBJ2-3; size: -; CDR3: CASSLFRPSSTDTQYF; DNA: TGCGCCAGCAGCTTGTTTCGGCCGTCTAGCACAGATACGCAGTATTTT
V: TRBV6-1; D: -; J: TRBJ1-2; size: -; CDR3: CASSESGLYGYTF; DNA: TGTGCCAGCAGTGAGTCAGGGCTCTATGGCTACACCTTC
V: TRBV7-9; D: -; J: TRBJ1-2; size: -; CDR3: CASSLDGQPSVLTF; DNA: TGTGCCAGCAGCTTAGATGGACAGCCTAGTGTTCTCACCTTC
V: TRBV18; D: -; J: TRBJ1-4; size: -; CDR3: CASLKGATNEKLFF; DNA: TGTGCCAGCCTAAAGGGAGCAACTAATGAAAAACTGTTTTTT
V: TRBV19; D: -; J: TRBJ1-3; size: -; CDR3: CASSIGTQGNTIYF; DNA: TGTGCCAGTAGTATCGGGACCCAGGGAAACACCATATATTTT
V: TRBV29-1; D: -; J: TRBJ2-5; size: -; CDR3: CSVTGAYQETQYF; DNA: TGCAGCGTTACGGGGGCGTACCAAGAGACCCAGTACTTC
V: TRBV2; D: -; J: TRBJ1-4; size: -; CDR3: CASSDSKANEKLFF; DNA: TGTGCCAGCAGTGACAGCAAAGCGAATGAAAAACTGTTTTTT
V: TRBV27; D: TRBD2; J: TRBJ2-2; size: -; CDR3: CASRSAGGMTGELFF; DNA: TGTGCCAGCCGTTCAGCGGGGGGTATGACCGGGGAGCTGTTTTTT
V: TRBV9; D: TRBD2; J: TRBJ2-5; size: -; CDR3: CASSVTPLAGGQETQYF; DNA: TGTGCCAGCAGCGTAACACCTTTAGCGGGGGGCCAAGAGACCCAGTACTTC
V: TRBV4-3; D: -; J: TRBJ1-5; size: -; CDR3: CASSQVMDQPQHF; DNA: TGCGCCAGCAGCCAAGTAATGGATCAGCCCCAGCATTTT
V: TRBV7-9; D: -; J: TRBJ2-3; size: once; CDR3: CASSWDLRTDTQYF; DNA: TGTGCCAGCAGTTGGGACTTACGCACAGATACGCAGTATTTT
V: TRBV7-2; D: -; J: TRBJ1-3; size: few; CDR3: CASTAPSGNTIYF; DNA: TGTGCCAGCACAGCGCCCTCTGGAAACACCATATATTTT
V: TRBV4-1; D: -; J: TRBJ2-6; size: -; CDR3: CASSQDKTSGANVLTF; DNA: TGCGCCAGCAGCCAAGATAAGACCTCTGGGGCCAACGTCCTGACTTTC
V: TRBV7-8; D: -; J: TRBJ1-5; size: -; CDR3: CASSSRGDLSNQPQHF; DNA: TGTGCCAGCAGCTCTCGTGGGGACCTAAGCAATCAGCCCCAGCATTTT
V: TRBV5-1; D: -; J: TRBJ2-7; size: -; CDR3: CASRLEGVEQYF; DNA: TGCGCCAGCAGATTGGAGGGGGTTGAGCAGTACTTC
V: TRBV5-1; D: -; J: TRBJ1-2; size: -; CDR3: CASRTLGQGPYGYTF; DNA: TGCGCCAGCAGAACGTTGGGTCAGGGACCCTATGGCTACACCTTC
V: TRBV5-6; D: -; J: TRBJ1-6; size: -; CDR3: CASSNGRLSNSPLHF; DNA: TGTGCCAGCAGCAACGGACGGTTATCGAATTCACCCCTCCACTTT
V: TRBV7-8; D: -; J: TRBJ2-2; size: -; CDR3: CASSLQGMGELFF; DNA: TGTGCCAGCAGCTTACAGGGGATGGGGGAGCTGTTTTTT
V: TRBV19; D: TRBD2; J: TRBJ2-3; size: once; CDR3: CASGRTRGSDTQYF; DNA: TGTGCCAGTGGTCGGACTAGAGGCTCAGATACGCAGTATTTT
V: TRBV6-5; D: TRBD1; J: TRBJ2-1; size: -; CDR3: CASHRGSGEQFF; DNA: TGTGCCAGCCACAGGGGCTCCGGTGAGCAGTTCTTC
V: TRBV19; D: -; J: TRBJ2-2; size: -; CDR3: CASSIVGGAPGELFF; DNA: TGTGCCAGTAGTATAGTAGGCGGGGCCCCCGGGGAGCTGTTTTTT
V: TRBV10-3; D: -; J: TRBJ1-2; size: -; CDR3: CAISELAGYYGYTF; DNA: TGTGCCATCAGTGAATTGGCAGGGTACTATGGCTACACCTTC
V: TRBV30; D: TRBD1; J: TRBJ1-2; size: -; CDR3: CAWSRTGEGYGYTF; DNA: TGTGCCTGGAGCCGGACAGGGGAGGGGTATGGCTACACCTTC
V: TRBV9; D: TRBD2; J: TRBJ2-5; size: -; CDR3: CASQRGSQETQYF; DNA: TGTGCCAGCCAGCGGGGAAGCCAAGAGACCCAGTACTTC
V: TRBV19; D: TRBD2; J: TRBJ2-7; size: -; CDR3: CASSIGGGTHEQYF; DNA: TGTGCCAGTAGTATAGGGGGAGGGACCCACGAGCAGTACTTC
V: TRBV6-5; D: -; J: TRBJ2-6; size: -; CDR3: CASRTGTGANVLTF; DNA: TGTGCCAGCAGGACTGGGACTGGGGCCAACGTCCTGACTTTC
V: TRBV19; D: -; J: TRBJ1-5; size: -; CDR3: CASRDSHRDGNQPQHF; DNA: TGTGCCAGTAGGGACTCACACCGGGACGGCAATCAGCCCCAGCATTTT
V: TRBV11-3; D: TRBD1; J: TRBJ2-6; size: -; CDR3: CASTYRGTGANVLTF; DNA: TGTGCCAGCACCTACAGGGGGACTGGGGCCAACGTCCTGACTTTC
V: TRBV18; D: TRBD1; J: TRBJ1-4; size: -; CDR3: CASSPSGTGSEKLFF; DNA: TGTGCCAGCTCACCCTCTGGGACAGGGTCCGAAAAACTGTTTTTT
V: TRBV7-9; D: -; J: TRBJ1-1; size: -; CDR3: CASSLPSQGYGNTEAFF; DNA: TGTGCCAGCAGCCTACCCTCCCAGGGTTATGGGAACACTGAAGCTTTCTTT
V: TRBV23-1; D: TRBD1; J: TRBJ1-1; size: -; CDR3: CARDRGDTEAFF; DNA: TGCGCCAGGGACAGGGGGGACACTGAAGCTTTCTTT
V: TRBV15; D: -; J: TRBJ2-3; size: -; CDR3: CATSNPRVTYSTDTQYF; DNA: TGTGCCACCAGCAACCCCCGGGTTACCTATAGCACAGATACGCAGTATTTT
V: TRBV6-2/TRBV6-3; D: -; J: TRBJ2-7; size: -; CDR3: CASSYSQGANYEQYF; DNA: TGTGCCAGCAGTTACTCCCAGGGAGCAAACTACGAGCAGTACTTC
V: TRBV6-6; D: TRBD1; J: TRBJ2-3; size: -; CDR3: CASSPLRGTGADTQYF; DNA: TGTGCCAGCAGTCCCCTACGGGGGACAGGGGCAGATACGCAGTATTTT
V: TRBV20-1; D: -; J: TRBJ1-6; size: -; CDR3: CSASASYYNSPLHF; DNA: TGCAGTGCTAGTGCTTCGTACTATAATTCACCCCTCCACTTT
V: TRBV14; D: -; J: TRBJ2-4; size: -; CDR3: CASSQGVSRVGTKNIQYF; DNA: TGTGCCAGCAGCCAAGGGGTCAGCAGGGTGGGGACCAAAAACATTCAGTACTTC
V: TRBV24-1; D: -; J: TRBJ2-5; size: -; CDR3: CATSDTRTKETQYF; DNA: TGTGCCACCAGTGATACTCGGACAAAAGAGACCCAGTACTTC
V: TRBV7-6; D: -; J: TRBJ2-3; size: -; CDR3: CASSLAGLHTDTQYF; DNA: TGTGCCAGCAGCCTCGCGGGGCTTCACACAGATACGCAGTATTTT
V: TRBV30; D: -; J: TRBJ2-1; size: few; CDR3: CAWGQLLGQFF; DNA: TGTGCCTGGGGGCAGCTCTTGGGGCAGTTCTTC
V: TRBV19; D: -; J: TRBJ2-5; size: -; CDR3: CASSPTYASTPKWETQYF; DNA: TGTGCCAGTAGTCCAACCTACGCATCGACTCCGAAGTGGGAGACCCAGTACTTC
V: TRBV4-1; D: -; J: TRBJ1-2; size: -; CDR3: CASSQRTWESYGYTF; DNA: TGCGCCAGCAGCCAACGTACGTGGGAGAGCTATGGCTACACCTTC
V: TRBV5-6; D: TRBD2; J: TRBJ2-1; size: few; CDR3: CASSLGGGANNEQFF; DNA: TGTGCCAGCAGCTTGGGCGGGGGGGCAAACAATGAGCAGTTCTTC
V: TRBV6-4; D: -; J: TRBJ2-2; size: -; CDR3: CASSVERTGELFF; DNA: TGTGCCAGCAGTGTGGAGCGCACCGGGGAGCTGTTTTTT
V: TRBV19; D: -; J: TRBJ1-5; size: -; CDR3: CASILGGLPSNQPQHF; DNA: TGTGCCAGTATTCTGGGAGGATTGCCTAGCAATCAGCCCCAGCATTTT
V: TRBV19; D: -; J: TRBJ1-5; size: -; CDR3: CASSIIRQPQHF; DNA: TGTGCCAGTAGTATCATCCGTCAGCCCCAGCATTTT
V: TRBV5-1; D: -; J: TRBJ2-5; size: -; CDR3: CASSPGPPLGETQYF; DNA: TGCGCCAGCAGCCCCGGACCCCCTTTGGGAGAGACCCAGTACTTC
V: TRBV6-5; D: -; J: TRBJ2-7; size: -; CDR3: CASRPGSPIYEQYF; DNA: TGTGCCAGCAGGCCGGGATCCCCCATCTACGAGCAGTACTTC
V: TRBV19; D: -; J: TRBJ1-5; size: -; CDR3: CASSLLGNQPQHF; DNA: TGTGCCAGTAGCCTCCTGGGCAATCAGCCCCAGCATTTT
V: TRBV5-1; D: -; J: TRBJ2-7; size: -; CDR3: CASSLASGRTYEQYF; DNA: TGCGCCAGCAGCTTGGCCTCGGGGCGTACCTACGAGCAGTACTTC
V: TRBV5-1; D: TRBD2; J: TRBJ2-3; size: -; CDR3: CASSLAGGSDTQYF; DNA: TGCGCCAGCAGTCTAGCGGGGGGTTCAGATACGCAGTATTTT
V: TRBV3-1/TRBV3-2; D: -; J: TRBJ1-3; size: -; CDR3: CASSQGWGGGNTIYF; DNA: TGTGCCAGCAGCCAAGGTTGGGGTGGTGGAAACACCATATATTTT
V: TRBV6-5; D: TRBD1; J: TRBJ1-2; size: -; CDR3: CASSLDRGDGYTF; DNA: TGTGCCAGCAGTTTGGACAGGGGAGATGGCTACACCTTC
V: TRBV11-2; D: -; J: TRBJ1-3; size: -; CDR3: CASSLDGVNTIYF; DNA: TGTGCCAGCAGCTTGGATGGAGTAAACACCATATATTTT
V: TRBV27; D: -; J: TRBJ2-1; size: -; CDR3: CASSFRSRVEQFF; DNA: TGTGCCAGCAGTTTTCGCAGTCGGGTTGAGCAGTTCTTC
V: TRBV5-6; D: -; J: TRBJ2-1; size: -; CDR3: CASSLLSGWNPSHNEQFF; DNA: TGTGCCAGCAGCTTGTTGTCAGGTTGGAACCCGAGCCACAATGAGCAGTTCTTC
V: TRBV14; D: -; J: TRBJ2-2; size: -; CDR3: CASSQVIAGELFF; DNA: TGTGCCAGCAGCCAAGTGATCGCCGGGGAGCTGTTTTTT